This paragraph reports one TCR beta chain. Seattle patient enrollment occurred during active infection, with longitudinal follow-up thereafter. Per the study methods: Cell counts per sample came from amplifying reference gene primers. Here immunoSEQ multiplex PCR was the method, and the copy in TCRdb shows in-frame clones only, minus some. The V and J calls and clone size are taken from that table; D and trimming were inferred from the DNA. The data contain roughly 100,000 clones, 80% to 95% of them seen just once; the ten biggest clones take up 1.5% to 2%. This sample was taken from a study of blood T cell repertoires in COVID-19. Across the whole study: The cDNA or gDNA used as material had been derived from T cells, B-cell-depleted T cells, or PBMCs.

The CDR3 is 14 amino acids. Germline CDR1 reads SGHRS; CDR2 reads YFSETQ. Trimming stripped 7 bases from V and 8 bases from J, with 19 bases between. The sequence derives from a woman between 50 and 59 years old with COVID-19, enrolled during active disease. Sequencing was carried out using peripheral blood. The V and J genes are TRBV5-1 and TRBJ2-1, with D tentatively TRBD2 (6 bases). The CDR3 sequence is CASVLGKGGHEQFF. Written as DNA, the CDR3 is TGCGCCAGCGTCCTCGGGAAGGGAGGCCATGAGCAGTTCTTC.